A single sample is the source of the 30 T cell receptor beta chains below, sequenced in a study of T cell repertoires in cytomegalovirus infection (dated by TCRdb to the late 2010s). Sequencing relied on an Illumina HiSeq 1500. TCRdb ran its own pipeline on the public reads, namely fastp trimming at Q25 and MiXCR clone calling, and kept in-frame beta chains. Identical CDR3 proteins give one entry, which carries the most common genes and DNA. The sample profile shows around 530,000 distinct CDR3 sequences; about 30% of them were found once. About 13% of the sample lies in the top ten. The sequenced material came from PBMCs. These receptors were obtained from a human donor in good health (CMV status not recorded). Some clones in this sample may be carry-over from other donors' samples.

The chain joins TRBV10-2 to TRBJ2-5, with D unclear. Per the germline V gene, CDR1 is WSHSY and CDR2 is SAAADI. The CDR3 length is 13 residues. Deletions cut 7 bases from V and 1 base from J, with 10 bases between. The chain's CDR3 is CASTGSLQETQYF. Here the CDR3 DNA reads TGCGCCAGCACTGGCTCACTCCAAGAGACCCAGTACTTC.

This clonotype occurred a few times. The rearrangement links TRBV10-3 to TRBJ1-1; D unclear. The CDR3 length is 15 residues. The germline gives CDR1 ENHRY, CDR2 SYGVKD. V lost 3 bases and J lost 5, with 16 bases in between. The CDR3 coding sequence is TGTGCCATCAGTGAACCCCCCCGGGAAGAGACTGAAGCTTTCTTT. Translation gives CAISEPPREETEAFF.

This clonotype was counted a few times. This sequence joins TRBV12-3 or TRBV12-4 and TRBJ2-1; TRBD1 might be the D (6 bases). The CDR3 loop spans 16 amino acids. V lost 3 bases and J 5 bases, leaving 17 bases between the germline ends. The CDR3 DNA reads TGTGCCAGCAGTTTTCTCGTCACAGGGTCCCACAATGAGCAGTTCTTC. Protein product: CASSFLVTGSHNEQFF.

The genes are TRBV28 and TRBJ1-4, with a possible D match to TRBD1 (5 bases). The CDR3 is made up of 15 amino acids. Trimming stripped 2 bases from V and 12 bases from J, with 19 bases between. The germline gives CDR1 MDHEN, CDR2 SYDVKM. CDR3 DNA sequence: TGTGCCAGCAGTTTAGGAGGGGCGGAGATTCGGGAACTGTTTTTT. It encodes CASSLGGAEIRELFF. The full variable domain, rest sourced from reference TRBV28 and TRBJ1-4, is DVKVTQSSRYLVKRTGEKVFLECVQDMDHENMFWYRQDPGLGLRLIYFSYDVKMKEKGDIPEGYSVSREKKERFSLILESASTNQTSMYLCASSLGGAEIRELFFGSGTQLSVL.

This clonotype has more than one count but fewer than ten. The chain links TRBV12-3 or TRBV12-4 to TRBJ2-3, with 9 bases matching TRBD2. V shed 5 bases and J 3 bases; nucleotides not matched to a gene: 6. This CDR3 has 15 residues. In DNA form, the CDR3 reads TGTGCCAGCAGTCCCCTGCGGGAGGGTACAGATACGCAGTATTTT. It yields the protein CASSPLREGTDTQYF.

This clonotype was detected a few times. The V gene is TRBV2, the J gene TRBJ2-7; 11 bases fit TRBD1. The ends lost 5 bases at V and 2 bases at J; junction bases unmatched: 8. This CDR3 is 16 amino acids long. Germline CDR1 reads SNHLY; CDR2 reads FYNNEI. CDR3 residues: CASSPYRDRGAYEQYF. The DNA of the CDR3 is TGTGCCAGCAGTCCCTACCGGGACAGGGGGGCCTACGAGCAGTACTTC.

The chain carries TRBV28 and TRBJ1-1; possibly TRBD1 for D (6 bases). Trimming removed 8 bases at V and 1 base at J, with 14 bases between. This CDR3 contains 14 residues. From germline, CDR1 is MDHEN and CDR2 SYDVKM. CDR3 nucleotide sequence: TGTGCCAGCTTTACAGGGCCTCGGAACACTGAAGCTTTCTTT. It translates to CASFTGPRNTEAFF.

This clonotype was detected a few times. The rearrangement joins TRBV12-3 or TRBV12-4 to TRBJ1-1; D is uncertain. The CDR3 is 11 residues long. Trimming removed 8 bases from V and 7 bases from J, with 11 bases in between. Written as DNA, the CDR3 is TGTGCCAGCTCCCCCGTAAATGAAGCTTTCTTT. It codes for CASSPVNEAFF.

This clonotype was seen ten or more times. The CDR3 sequence is CASSWGGNSPLHF. CDR3 nucleotides: TGTGCCAGTAGTTGGGGCGGTAATTCACCCCTCCACTTT. The genes are TRBV19 and TRBJ1-6; D possibly corresponds to TRBD1 (5 bases). The CDR3 covers 13 residues. Trimming stripped 5 bases from V and 6 bases from J, with 8 bases between. Germline V CDR1 and CDR2: LNHDA, SQIVND (reference sequence). The full variable domain, its missing parts supplied by reference TRBV19 and TRBJ1-6, is DGGITQSPKYLFRKEGQNVTLSCEQNLNHDAMYWYRQDPGQGLRLIYYSQIVNDFQKGDIAEGYSVSREKKESFPLTVTSAQKNPTAFYLCASSWGGNSPLHFGNGTRLTVT.

CDR3 loop: CASSRSGSSGSNEQYF. The CDR3 bases are TGTGCCAGCAGTCGAAGTGGATCTAGCGGGAGTAACGAGCAGTACTTC. The genes are TRBV4-2 and TRBJ2-7; 10 positions match TRBD2. From germline, CDR1 is LGHNA and CDR2 YNFKEQ. The CDR3 extends over 16 amino acids. The ends lost 6 bases at V and 5 bases at J; junction bases unmatched: 13.

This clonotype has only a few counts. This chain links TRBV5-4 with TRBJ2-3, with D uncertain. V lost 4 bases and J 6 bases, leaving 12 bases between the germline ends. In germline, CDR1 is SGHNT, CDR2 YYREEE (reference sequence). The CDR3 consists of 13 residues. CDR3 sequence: CASSPYNKDTQYF. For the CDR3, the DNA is TGTGCCAGCAGCCCCTACAATAAGGATACGCAGTATTTT.

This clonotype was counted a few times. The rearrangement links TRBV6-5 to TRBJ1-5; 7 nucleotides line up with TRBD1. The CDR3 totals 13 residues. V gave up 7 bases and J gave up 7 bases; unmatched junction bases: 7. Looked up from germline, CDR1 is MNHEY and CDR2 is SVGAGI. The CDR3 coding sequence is TGTGCCAGCACAGGGGGGCCCAGGCAGCCCCAGCATTTT. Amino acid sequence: CASTGGPRQPQHF.

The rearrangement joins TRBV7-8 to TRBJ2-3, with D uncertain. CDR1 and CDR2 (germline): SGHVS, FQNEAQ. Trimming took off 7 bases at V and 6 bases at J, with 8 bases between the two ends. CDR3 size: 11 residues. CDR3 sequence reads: CASTARDTQYF. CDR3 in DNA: TGTGCCAGCACCGCGAGGGATACGCAGTATTTT. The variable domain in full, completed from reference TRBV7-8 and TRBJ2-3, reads GAGVSQSPRYKVAKRGQDVALRCDPISGHVSLFWYQQALGQGPEFLTYFQNEAQLDKSGLPSDRFFAERPEGSVSTLKIQRTQQEDSAVYLCASTARDTQYFGPGTRLTVL.

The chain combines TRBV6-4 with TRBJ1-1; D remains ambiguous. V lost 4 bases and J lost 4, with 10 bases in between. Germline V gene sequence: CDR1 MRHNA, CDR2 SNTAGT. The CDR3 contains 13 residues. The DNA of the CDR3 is TGTGCCAGCAGTGTCCGGGGTGGCACTGAAGCTTTCTTT. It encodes CASSVRGGTEAFF.

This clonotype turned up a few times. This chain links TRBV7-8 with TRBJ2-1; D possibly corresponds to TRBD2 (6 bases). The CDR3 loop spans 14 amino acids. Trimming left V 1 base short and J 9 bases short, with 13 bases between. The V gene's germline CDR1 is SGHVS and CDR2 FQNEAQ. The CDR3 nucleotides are TGTGCCAGCAGCTTAGTTACGGGAGAGATTGAGCAGTTCTTC. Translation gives CASSLVTGEIEQFF.

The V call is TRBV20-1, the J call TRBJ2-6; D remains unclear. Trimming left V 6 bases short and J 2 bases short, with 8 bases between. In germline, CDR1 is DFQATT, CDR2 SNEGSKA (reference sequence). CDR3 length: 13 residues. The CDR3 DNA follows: TGCAGTGCCCCTCGGGCTGGGGCCAACGTCCTGACTTTC. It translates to CSAPRAGANVLTF.

CDR3 residues: CASEESGRGMRETEAFF. As DNA, the CDR3 is TGTGCTAGTGAAGAATCGGGGAGGGGGATGCGCGAGACTGAAGCTTTCTTT. The rearrangement uses TRBV12-5 and TRBJ1-1; tentative D call: TRBD1 (6 bases). The V and J ends lost 7 bases and 5 bases respectively, with 26 bases between them. CDR1 is LGHNT and CDR2 is FRNRAP in the germline V gene. The CDR3 totals 17 residues. Full variable domain (rest looked up from reference TRBV12-5 and TRBJ1-1): DARVTQTPRHKVTEMGQEVTMRCQPILGHNTVFWYRQTMMQGLELLAYFRNRAPLDDSGMPKDRFSAEMPDATLATLKIQPSEPRDSAVYFCASEESGRGMRETEAFFGQGTRLTVV.

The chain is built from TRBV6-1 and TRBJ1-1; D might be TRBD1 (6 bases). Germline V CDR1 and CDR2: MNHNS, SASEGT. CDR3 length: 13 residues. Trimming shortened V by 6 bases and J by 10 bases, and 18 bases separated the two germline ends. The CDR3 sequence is CASRRGSSVTAFF. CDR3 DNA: TGTGCCAGCAGGAGGGGGTCCTCCGTAACAGCTTTCTTT.

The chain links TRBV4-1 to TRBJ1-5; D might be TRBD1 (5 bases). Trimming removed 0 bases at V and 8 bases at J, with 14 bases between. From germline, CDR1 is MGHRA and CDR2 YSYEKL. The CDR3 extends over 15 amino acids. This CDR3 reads CASSQDGQGREPQHF. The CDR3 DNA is TGCGCCAGCAGCCAAGATGGCCAGGGACGGGAGCCCCAGCATTTT.

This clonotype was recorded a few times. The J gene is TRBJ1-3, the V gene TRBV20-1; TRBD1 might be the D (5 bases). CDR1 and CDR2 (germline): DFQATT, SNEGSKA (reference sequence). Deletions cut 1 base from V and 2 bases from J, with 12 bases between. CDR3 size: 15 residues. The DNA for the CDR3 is TGCAGTGCTAGAGCCCCGGGCAGGGCTGGAAACACCATATATTTT. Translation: CSARAPGRAGNTIYF.

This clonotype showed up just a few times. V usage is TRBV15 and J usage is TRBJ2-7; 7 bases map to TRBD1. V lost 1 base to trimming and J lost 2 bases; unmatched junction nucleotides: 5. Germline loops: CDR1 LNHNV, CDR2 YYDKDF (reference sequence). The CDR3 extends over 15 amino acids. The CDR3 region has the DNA TGTGCCACCAGCAGAGCCCCCGACAGGGCCTACGAGCAGTACTTC. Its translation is CATSRAPDRAYEQYF.

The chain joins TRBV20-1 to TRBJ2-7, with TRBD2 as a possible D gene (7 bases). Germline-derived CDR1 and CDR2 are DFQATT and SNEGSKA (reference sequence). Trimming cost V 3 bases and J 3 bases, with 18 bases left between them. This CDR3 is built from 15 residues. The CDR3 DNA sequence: TGCAGTGCTAGTTCTCCGGGGGGCGGTTTCTACGAGCAGTACTTC. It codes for CSASSPGGGFYEQYF.

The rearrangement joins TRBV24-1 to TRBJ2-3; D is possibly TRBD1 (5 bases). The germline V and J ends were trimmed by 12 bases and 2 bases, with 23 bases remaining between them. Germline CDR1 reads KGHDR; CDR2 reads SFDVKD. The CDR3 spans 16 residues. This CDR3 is CAAYTTETANTDTQYF. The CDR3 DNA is TGTGCCGCATACACCACCGAGACAGCCAACACAGATACGCAGTATTTT.

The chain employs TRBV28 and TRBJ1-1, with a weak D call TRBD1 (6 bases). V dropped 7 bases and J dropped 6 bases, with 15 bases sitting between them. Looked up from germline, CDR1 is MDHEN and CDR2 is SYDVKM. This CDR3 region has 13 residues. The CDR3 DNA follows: TGTGCCAGCACTGCCGGGACAATCTCTGAAGCTTTCTTT. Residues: CASTAGTISEAFF.

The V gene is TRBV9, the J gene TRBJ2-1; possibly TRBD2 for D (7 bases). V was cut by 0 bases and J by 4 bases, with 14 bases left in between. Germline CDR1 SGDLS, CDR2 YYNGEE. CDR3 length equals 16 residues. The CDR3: CASSVGVAGAYNEQFF. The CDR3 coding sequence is TGTGCCAGCAGCGTAGGGGTCGCGGGGGCGTACAATGAGCAGTTCTTC.

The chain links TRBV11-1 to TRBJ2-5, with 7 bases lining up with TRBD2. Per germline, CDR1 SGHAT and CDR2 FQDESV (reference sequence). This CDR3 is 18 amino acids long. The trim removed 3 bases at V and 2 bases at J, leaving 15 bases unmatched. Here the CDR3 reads CASSLDGRLGRVQETQYF. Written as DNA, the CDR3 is TGTGCCAGCAGCTTGGACGGTCGTCTAGGGAGGGTACAAGAGACCCAGTACTTC.

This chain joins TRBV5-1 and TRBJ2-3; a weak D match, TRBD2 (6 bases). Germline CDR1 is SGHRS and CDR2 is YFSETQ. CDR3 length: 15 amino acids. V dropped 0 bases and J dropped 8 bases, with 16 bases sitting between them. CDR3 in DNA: TGCGCCAGCAGCTTGGACTACCGACGAGCGGGTACGCAGTATTTT. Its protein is CASSLDYRRAGTQYF.

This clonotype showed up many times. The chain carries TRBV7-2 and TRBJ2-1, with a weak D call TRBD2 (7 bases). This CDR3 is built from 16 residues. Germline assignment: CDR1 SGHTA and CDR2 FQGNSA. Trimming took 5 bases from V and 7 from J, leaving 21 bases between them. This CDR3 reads CASSEALSGRGNEQFF. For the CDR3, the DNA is TGTGCCAGCAGCGAAGCACTATCGGGGAGGGGGAATGAGCAGTTCTTC.

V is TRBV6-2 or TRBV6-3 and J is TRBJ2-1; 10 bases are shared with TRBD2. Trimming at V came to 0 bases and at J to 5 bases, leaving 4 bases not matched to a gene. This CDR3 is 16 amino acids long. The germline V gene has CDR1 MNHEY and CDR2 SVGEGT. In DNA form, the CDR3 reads TGTGCCAGCAGTTACTCGTCTAGCGGGAGAGACAATGAGCAGTTCTTC. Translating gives CASSYSSSGRDNEQFF.

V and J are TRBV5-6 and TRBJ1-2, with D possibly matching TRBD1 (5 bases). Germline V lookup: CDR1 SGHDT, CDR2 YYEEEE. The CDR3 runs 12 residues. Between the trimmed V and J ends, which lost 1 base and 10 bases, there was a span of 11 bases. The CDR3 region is CASSLTGWDYTF. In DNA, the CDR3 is TGTGCCAGCAGCTTGACAGGTTGGGACTACACCTTC.